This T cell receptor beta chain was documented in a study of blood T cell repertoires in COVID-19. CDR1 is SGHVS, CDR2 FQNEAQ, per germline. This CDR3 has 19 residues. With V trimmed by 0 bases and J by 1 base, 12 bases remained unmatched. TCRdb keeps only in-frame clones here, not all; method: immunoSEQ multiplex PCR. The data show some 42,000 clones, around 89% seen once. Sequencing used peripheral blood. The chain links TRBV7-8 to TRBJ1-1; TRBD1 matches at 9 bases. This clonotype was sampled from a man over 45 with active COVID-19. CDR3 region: CASSLAGTGRRRGNTEAFF. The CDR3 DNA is TGTGCCAGCAGCTTAGCGGGGACAGGGCGTAGAAGAGGGAACACTGAAGCTTTCTTT.